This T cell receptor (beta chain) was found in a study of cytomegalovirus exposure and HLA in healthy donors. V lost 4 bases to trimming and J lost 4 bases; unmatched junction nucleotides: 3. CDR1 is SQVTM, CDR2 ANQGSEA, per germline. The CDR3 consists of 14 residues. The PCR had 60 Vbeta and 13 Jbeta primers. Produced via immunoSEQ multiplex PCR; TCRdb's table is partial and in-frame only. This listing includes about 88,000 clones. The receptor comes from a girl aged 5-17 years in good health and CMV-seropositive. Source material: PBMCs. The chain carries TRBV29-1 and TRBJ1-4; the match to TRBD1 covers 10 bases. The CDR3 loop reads CSVAGQGSNEKLFF. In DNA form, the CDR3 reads TGCAGCGTTGCGGGACAGGGGAGTAATGAAAAACTGTTTTTT. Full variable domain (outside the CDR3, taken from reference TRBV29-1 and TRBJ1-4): SAVISQKPSRDICQRGTSLTIQCQVDSQVTMMFWYRQQPGQSLTLIATANQGSEATYESGFVIDKFPISRPNLTFSTLTVSNMSPEDSSIYLCSVAGQGSNEKLFFGSGTQLSVL.